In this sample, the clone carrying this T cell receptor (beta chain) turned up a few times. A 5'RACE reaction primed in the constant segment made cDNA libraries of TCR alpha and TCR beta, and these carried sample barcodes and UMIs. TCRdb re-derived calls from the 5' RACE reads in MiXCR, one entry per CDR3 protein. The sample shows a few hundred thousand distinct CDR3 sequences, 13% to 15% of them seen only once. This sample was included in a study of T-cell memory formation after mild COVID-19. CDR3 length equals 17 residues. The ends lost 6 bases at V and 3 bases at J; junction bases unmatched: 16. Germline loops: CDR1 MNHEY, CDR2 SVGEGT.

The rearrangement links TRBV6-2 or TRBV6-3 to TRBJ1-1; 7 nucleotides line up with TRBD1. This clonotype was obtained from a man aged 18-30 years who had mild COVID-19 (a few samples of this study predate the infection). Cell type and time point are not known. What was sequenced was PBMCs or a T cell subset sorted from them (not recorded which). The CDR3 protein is CASSSSRRQGRDTEAFF. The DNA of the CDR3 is TGTGCCAGCAGCTCCTCCCGAAGACAGGGTAGGGACACTGAAGCTTTCTTT.